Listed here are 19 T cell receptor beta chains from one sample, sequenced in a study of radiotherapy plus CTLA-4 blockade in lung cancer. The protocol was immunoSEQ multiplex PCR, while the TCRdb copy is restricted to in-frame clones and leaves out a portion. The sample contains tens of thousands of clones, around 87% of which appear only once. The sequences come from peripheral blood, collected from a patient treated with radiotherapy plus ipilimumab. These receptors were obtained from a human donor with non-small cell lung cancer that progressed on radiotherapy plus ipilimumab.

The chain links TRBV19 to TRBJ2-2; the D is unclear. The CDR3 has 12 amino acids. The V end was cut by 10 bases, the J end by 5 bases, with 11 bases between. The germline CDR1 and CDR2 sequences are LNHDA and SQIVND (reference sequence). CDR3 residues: CATADRTGELFF. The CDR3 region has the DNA TGTGCCACGGCCGACCGAACCGGGGAGCTGTTTTTT.

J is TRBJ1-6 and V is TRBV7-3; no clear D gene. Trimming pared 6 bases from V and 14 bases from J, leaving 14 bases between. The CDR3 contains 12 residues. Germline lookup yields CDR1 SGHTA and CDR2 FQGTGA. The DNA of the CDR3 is TGTGCCAGCAGATTCCGGGTTGAGGCCCTCCACTTT. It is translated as CASRFRVEALHF.

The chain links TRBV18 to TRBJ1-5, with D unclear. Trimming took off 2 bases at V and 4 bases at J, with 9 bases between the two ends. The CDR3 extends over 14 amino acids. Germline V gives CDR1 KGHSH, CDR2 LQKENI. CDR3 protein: CASSPTPTNQPQHF. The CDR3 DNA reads TGTGCCAGCTCACCAACGCCCACTAATCAGCCCCAGCATTTT.

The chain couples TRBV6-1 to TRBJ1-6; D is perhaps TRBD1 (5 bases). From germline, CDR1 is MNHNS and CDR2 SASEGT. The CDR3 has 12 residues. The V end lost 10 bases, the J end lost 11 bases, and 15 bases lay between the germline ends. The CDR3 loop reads CATNPSGPPLHF. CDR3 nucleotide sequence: TGTGCCACAAACCCCTCGGGGCCACCCCTCCACTTT.

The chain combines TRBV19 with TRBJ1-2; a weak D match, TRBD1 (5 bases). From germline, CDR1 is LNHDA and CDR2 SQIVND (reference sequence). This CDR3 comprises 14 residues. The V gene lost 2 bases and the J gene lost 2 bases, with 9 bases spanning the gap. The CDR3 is CASSILGLNYGYTF. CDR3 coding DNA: TGTGCCAGTAGTATACTGGGACTAAACTATGGCTACACCTTC.

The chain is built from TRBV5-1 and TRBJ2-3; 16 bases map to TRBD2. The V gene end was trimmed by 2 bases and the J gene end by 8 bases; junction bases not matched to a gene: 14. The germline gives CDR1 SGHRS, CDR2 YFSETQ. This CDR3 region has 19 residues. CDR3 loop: CASSFPRPGTSGRAATQYF. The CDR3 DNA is TGCGCCAGCAGCTTTCCACGCCCGGGGACTAGCGGGAGGGCAGCTACGCAGTATTTT.

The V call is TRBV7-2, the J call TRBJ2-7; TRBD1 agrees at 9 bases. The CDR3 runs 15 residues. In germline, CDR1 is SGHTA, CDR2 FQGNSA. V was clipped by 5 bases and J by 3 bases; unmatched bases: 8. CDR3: CASSTSRDRVYEQYF. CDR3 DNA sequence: TGTGCCAGCAGCACTAGCCGGGACAGGGTCTACGAGCAGTACTTC.

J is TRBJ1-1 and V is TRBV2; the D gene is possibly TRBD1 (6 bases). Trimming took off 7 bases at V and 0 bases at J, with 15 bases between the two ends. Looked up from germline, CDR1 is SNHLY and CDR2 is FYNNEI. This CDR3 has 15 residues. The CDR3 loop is CASTGLGAMNTEAFF. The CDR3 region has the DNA TGTGCCAGCACGGGTCTGGGGGCCATGAACACTGAAGCTTTCTTT.

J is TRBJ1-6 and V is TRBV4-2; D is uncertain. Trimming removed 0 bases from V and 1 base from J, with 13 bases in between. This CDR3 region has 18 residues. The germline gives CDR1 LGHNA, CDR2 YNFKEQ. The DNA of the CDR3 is TGTGCCAGCAGCCAAGAAAGGCAAGGAGGGTCCTATAATTCACCCCTCCACTTT. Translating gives CASSQERQGGSYNSPLHF.

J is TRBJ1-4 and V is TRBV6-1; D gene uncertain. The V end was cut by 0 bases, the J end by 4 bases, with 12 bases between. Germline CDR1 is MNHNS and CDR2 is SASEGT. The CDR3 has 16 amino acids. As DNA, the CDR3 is TGTGCCAGCAGTGAAGCGTTCCCGGACCTTAATGAAAAACTGTTTTTT. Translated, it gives CASSEAFPDLNEKLFF.

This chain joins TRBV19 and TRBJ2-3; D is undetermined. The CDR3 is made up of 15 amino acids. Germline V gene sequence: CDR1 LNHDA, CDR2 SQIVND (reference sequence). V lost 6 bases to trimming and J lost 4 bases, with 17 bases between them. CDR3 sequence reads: CASRDQGFMADTQYF. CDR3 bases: TGTGCCAGTAGGGACCAAGGGTTTATGGCAGATACGCAGTATTTT.

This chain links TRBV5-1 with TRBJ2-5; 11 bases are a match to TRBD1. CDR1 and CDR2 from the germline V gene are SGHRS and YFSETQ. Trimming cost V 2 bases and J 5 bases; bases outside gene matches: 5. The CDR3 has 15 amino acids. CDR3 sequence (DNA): TGCGCCAGCAGCTTCGGACAGGGGGCGTACGAGACCCAGTACTTC. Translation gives CASSFGQGAYETQYF.

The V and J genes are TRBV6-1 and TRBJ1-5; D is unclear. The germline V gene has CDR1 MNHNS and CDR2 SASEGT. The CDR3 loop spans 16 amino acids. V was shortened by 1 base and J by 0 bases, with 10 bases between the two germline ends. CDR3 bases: TGTGCCAGCAGTGAAGTCCCCGGTCTTAGCAATCAGCCCCAGCATTTT. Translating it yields CASSEVPGLSNQPQHF.

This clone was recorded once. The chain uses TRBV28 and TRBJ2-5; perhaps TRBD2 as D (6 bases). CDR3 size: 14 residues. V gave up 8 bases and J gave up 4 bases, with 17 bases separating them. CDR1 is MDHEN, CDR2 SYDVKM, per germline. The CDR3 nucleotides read TGTGCCAGCGGAGCAGGAGGGCGCCCAGAGACCCAGTACTTC. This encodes CASGAGGRPETQYF.

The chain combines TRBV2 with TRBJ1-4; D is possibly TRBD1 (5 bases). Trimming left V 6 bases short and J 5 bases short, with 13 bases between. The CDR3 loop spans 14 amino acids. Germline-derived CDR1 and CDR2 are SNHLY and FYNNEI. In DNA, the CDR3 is TGTGCCAGCAGGTCAGGGCGGGGGAATGAAAAACTGTTTTTT. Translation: CASRSGRGNEKLFF.

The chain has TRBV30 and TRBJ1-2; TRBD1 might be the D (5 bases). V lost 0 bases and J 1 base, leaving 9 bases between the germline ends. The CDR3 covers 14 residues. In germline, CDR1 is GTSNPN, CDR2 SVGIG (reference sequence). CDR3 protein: CAWSVVGLNYGYTF. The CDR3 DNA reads TGTGCCTGGAGTGTTGTGGGACTTAACTATGGCTACACCTTC.

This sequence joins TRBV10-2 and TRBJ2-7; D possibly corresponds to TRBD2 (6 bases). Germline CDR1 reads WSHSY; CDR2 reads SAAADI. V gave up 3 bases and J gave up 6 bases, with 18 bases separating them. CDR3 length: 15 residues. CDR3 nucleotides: TGCGCCAGCAGTGACCCGGGACTCCCTATGGGCGAGCAGTACTTC. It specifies CASSDPGLPMGEQYF.

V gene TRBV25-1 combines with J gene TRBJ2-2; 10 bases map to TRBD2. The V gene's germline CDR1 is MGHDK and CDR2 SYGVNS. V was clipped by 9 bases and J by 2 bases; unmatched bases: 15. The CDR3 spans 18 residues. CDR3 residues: CARATMVAGGPNTGELFF. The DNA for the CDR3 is TGTGCCAGAGCCACTATGGTAGCGGGAGGCCCCAACACCGGGGAGCTGTTTTTT.

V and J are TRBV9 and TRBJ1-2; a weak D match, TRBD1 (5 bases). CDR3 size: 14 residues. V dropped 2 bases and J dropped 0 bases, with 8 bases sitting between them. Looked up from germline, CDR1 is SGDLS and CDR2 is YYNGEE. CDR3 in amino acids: CASSVAGTNYGYTF. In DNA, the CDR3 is TGTGCCAGCAGCGTTGCAGGGACTAACTATGGCTACACCTTC.